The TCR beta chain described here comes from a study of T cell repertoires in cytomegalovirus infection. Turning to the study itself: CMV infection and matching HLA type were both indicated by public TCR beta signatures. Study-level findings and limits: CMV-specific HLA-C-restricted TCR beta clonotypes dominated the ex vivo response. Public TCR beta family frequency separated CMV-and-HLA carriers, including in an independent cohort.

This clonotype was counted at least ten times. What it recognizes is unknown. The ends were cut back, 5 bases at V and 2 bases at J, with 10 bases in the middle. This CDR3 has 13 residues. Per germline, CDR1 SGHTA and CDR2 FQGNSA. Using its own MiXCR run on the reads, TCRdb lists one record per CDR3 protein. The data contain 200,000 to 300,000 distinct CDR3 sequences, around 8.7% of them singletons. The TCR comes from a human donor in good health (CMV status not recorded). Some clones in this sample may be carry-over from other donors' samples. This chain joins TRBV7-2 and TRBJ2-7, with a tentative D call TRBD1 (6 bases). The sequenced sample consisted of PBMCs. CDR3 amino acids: CASSPWTAYEQYF. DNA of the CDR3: TGTGCCAGCAGCCCATGGACAGCCTACGAGCAGTACTTC.